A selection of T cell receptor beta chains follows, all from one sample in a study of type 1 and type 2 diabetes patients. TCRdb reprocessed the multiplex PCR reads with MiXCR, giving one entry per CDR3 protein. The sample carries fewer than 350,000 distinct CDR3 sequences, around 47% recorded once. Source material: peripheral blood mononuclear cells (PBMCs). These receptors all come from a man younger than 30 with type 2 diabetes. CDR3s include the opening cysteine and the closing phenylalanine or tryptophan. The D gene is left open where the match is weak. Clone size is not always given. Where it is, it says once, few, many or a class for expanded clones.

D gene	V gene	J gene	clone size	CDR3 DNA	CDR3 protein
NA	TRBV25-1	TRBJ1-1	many	TGTGCCAGCAGTGGTCCTCCAACAGTGGGGCACGAAGCTTTCTTT	CASSGPPTVGHEAFF
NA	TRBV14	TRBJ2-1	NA	TGCGCCAGCAGTCCCAATACCTACAATGAGCAGTTCTTC	CASSPNTYNEQFF
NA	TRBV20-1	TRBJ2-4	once	TGCAGTGCTAGAGATCCGGATAGTTTACTAGCCAAAAACATTCAGTACTTC	CSARDPDSLLAKNIQYF
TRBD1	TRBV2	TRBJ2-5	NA	TGTGCCAGCAGAAAGACCGGGACAGGGGACGAGACCCAGTACTTC	CASRKTGTGDETQYF
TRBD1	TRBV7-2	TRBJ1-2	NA	TGCGCCAGCAGCCAACGGGACAGGGGGATTAACTATGGCTACACCTTC	CASSQRDRGINYGYTF
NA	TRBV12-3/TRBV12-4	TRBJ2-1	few	TGTGCCAGCAGTTCCGCCTACAATGAGCAGTTCTTC	CASSSAYNEQFF
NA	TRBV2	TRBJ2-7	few	TGTGCCAGCAGGGTTGGACCAGGTGGCGAGCAGTACTTC	CASRVGPGGEQYF
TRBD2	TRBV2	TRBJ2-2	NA	TGTGCCAGAACTAGCGTAGGCACCGGGGAGCTGTTTTTT	CARTSVGTGELFF
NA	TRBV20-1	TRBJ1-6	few	TGCAGTGCTAGGGAGGGGCGCTCACCCCTCCACTTT	CSAREGRSPLHF
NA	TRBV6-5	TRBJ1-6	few	TGTGCCAGCAGTTACGAGTCGGGATCACCCCTCCACTTT	CASSYESGSPLHF
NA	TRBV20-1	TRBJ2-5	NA	TGCAGTGCTAGTGGCAGCCAAGAGACCCAGTACTTC	CSASGSQETQYF
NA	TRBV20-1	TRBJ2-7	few	TGCAGTGCTCACGACATTAAACAGGGTTACGAGCAGTACTTC	CSAHDIKQGYEQYF
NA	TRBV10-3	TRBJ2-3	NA	TGTGCCATCAGCCTAACTAGCACAGATACGCAGTATTTT	CAISLTSTDTQYF
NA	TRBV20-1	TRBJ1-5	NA	TGCAGTGCTGGGGCCTACAGGGTAGGTCAGCCCCAGCATTTT	CSAGAYRVGQPQHF
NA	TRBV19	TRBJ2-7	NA	TGTGCCAGTGCTCGGGCGGGACTCACCTACGAGCAGTACTTC	CASARAGLTYEQYF
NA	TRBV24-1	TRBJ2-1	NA	TGTGCCATCAGTGATACTTTGGGTCGCGACGAGCAGTTCTTC	CAISDTLGRDEQFF
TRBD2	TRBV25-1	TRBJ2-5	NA	TGTGCCAGCAGTCCACTGCTAGCGGGGGGCTGGGAGACCCAGTACTTC	CASSPLLAGGWETQYF
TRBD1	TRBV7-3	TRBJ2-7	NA	TGTGCCAGCAGCTTACCGGACAGGGGGGTCTGGGAGCAGTACTTC	CASSLPDRGVWEQYF
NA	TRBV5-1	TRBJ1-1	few	TGCGCCAGCAGCCCAGGACGGGGTGGGGAGAACACTGAAGCTTTCTTT	CASSPGRGGENTEAFF
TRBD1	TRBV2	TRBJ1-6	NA	TGTGCCAGCAGTGGACGGGACAGATCCTATTCACCCCTCCACTTT	CASSGRDRSYSPLHF
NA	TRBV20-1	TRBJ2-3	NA	TGCAGTGCTAGCGGGGGCACAGATACGCAGTATTTT	CSASGGTDTQYF
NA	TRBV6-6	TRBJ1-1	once	TGTGCCAGCAGCCTTAATCCGGGAGCAGCGAACACTGAAGCTTTCTTT	CASSLNPGAANTEAFF